A selection of T cell receptor beta chains follows, all from one sample in a study of radiotherapy plus CTLA-4 blockade in lung cancer. Only in-frame clones appear in the TCRdb table, and some are missing; sequencing was by immunoSEQ multiplex PCR. The table includes 75,000 to 95,000 clones, 55% to 75% detected once. The sequences come from peripheral blood, collected from a patient treated with radiotherapy plus ipilimumab. These receptor sequences come from a human donor with non-small cell lung cancer that progressed on radiotherapy plus ipilimumab. The CDR3 runs from the conserved cysteine through the conserved F or W. A D gene is named only where the DNA matches it firmly. The listing skips clone size in some rows; elsewhere it reads once, few, many or a size class.

few,TRBD2,TRBV4-2,TRBJ2-7,CASSLQRGVSYEQYF,TGTGCCAGCAGCCTCCAGCGGGGTGTTTCCTACGAGCAGTACTTC
-,-,TRBV28,TRBJ1-1,CASSLQGSNTEAFF,TGTGCCAGCAGCTTACAGGGTTCGAACACTGAAGCTTTCTTT
-,-,TRBV28,TRBJ1-1,CASTEGQMNEAFF,TGTGCCAGCACCGAAGGACAGATGAATGAAGCTTTCTTT
many,TRBD2,TRBV5-1,TRBJ2-2,CASSASLAGVTGELFF,TGCGCCAGCAGCGCCTCTCTAGCGGGGGTCACCGGGGAGCTGTTTTTT
-,-,TRBV7-3,TRBJ2-7,CASSPGPPFYEQYF,TGTGCCAGCAGCCCCGGACCCCCCTTCTACGAGCAGTACTTC
few,TRBD1,TRBV4-3,TRBJ1-6,CASSQDGQGNSPLHF,TGCGCCAGCAGCCAAGATGGACAGGGGAATTCACCCCTCCACTTT
-,-,TRBV5-1,TRBJ2-3,CASSRTTGTDTQYF,TGCGCCAGCAGCCGGACCACGGGGACAGATACGCAGTATTTT
-,TRBD1,TRBV15,TRBJ1-5,CATSRTGVGQPQHF,TGTGCCACCAGCCGAACAGGGGTAGGGCAGCCCCAGCATTTT
-,TRBD1,TRBV4-2,TRBJ1-2,CASSPMTGDYGYTF,TGTGCCAGCAGCCCCATGACAGGGGACTATGGCTACACCTTC
-,TRBD2,TRBV4-2,TRBJ2-1,CASSQQQPVAGAYNEQFF,TGTGCCAGCAGCCAACAGCAACCGGTAGCGGGGGCCTACAATGAGCAGTTCTTC
-,-,TRBV4-3,TRBJ2-2,CASSQERGLPGELFF,TGCGCCAGCAGCCAAGAAAGAGGGCTCCCCGGGGAGCTGTTTTTT
-,-,TRBV11-3,TRBJ2-3,CASSPGEVDTQYF,TGTGCCAGCAGCCCCGGTGAGGTTGATACGCAGTATTTT
-,-,TRBV5-1,TRBJ2-3,CASSLEGGASTDTQYF,TGCGCCAGCAGCTTGGAGGGCGGTGCTAGCACAGATACGCAGTATTTT
-,TRBD1,TRBV11-3,TRBJ2-7,CASSFSGTGPYEQYF,TGTGCCAGCAGCTTCTCCGGGACAGGACCCTACGAGCAGTACTTC
few,-,TRBV7-9,TRBJ2-3,CASSLYPDTQYF,TGTGCCAGCAGCTTATATCCGGATACGCAGTATTTT
-,-,TRBV9,TRBJ1-3,CASSVDPRGSGNTIYF,TGTGCCAGCAGCGTAGACCCGCGGGGCTCTGGAAACACCATATATTTT
-,TRBD1,TRBV5-1,TRBJ2-7,CASRNWGQGEDEQYF,TGCGCCAGCAGGAACTGGGGACAGGGGGAGGACGAGCAGTACTTC
-,TRBD2,TRBV29-1,TRBJ2-5,CSVSNPTLGGETQYF,TGCAGCGTCTCCAATCCGACTCTCGGGGGGGAGACCCAGTACTTC
once,-,TRBV7-3,TRBJ2-5,CASSRGSQETQYF,TGTGCCAGCAGCCGGGGGTCCCAAGAGACCCAGTACTTC
-,-,TRBV5-6,TRBJ2-7,CASSKWPQITYEQYF,TGTGCCAGCAGCAAATGGCCCCAGATAACCTACGAGCAGTACTTC
once,-,TRBV19,TRBJ1-2,CASSITTGNYGYTF,TGTGCCAGTAGTATTACGACGGGAAACTATGGCTACACCTTC
-,TRBD2,TRBV19,TRBJ2-1,CASKTSGSEQFF,TGTGCCAGTAAAACTAGCGGGAGTGAGCAGTTCTTC
-,-,TRBV7-9,TRBJ2-3,CASSLAPIDRYTDTQYF,TGTGCCAGCAGCTTAGCCCCCATAGACAGGTACACAGATACGCAGTATTTT
few,-,TRBV19,TRBJ1-5,CASSMTDGNQPQHF,TGTGCCAGTAGTATGACGGACGGCAATCAGCCCCAGCATTTT
few,-,TRBV4-3,TRBJ2-7,CASSQLSGSSYEQYF,TGCGCCAGCAGCCAACTAAGCGGGTCCTCCTACGAGCAGTACTTC
-,-,TRBV2,TRBJ1-5,CASSEEGVGNQPQHF,TGTGCCAGCAGTGAAGAGGGGGTAGGCAATCAGCCCCAGCATTTT
-,-,TRBV11-2,TRBJ2-2,CASSLAPPGNTGELFF,TGTGCCAGCAGCTTGGCCCCACCCGGGAACACCGGGGAGCTGTTTTTT
-,TRBD2,TRBV2,TRBJ2-2,CASSGTSGRAGELFF,TGTGCCAGCAGTGGGACTAGCGGGAGGGCCGGGGAGCTGTTTTTT
-,-,TRBV13,TRBJ1-4,CASSLGGHLGSRVREKLFF,TGTGCCAGCAGCCTAGGAGGACACCTCGGGTCGAGGGTTAGGGAAAAACTGTTTTTT
-,TRBD1,TRBV28,TRBJ1-5,CASSPRGQLYQPQHF,TGTGCCAGCAGTCCCCGGGGACAGCTCTATCAGCCCCAGCATTTT
-,TRBD2,TRBV2,TRBJ2-1,CASRQRELNEQFF,TGTGCCAGCAGGCAGCGGGAGCTTAATGAGCAGTTCTTC
-,-,TRBV27,TRBJ2-1,CASSYSSYNEQFF,TGTGCCAGCAGTTATAGCTCCTACAATGAGCAGTTCTTC
-,TRBD2,TRBV6-4,TRBJ2-3,CASSPWTSATDTQYF,TGTGCCAGCAGTCCATGGACTAGCGCTACAGATACGCAGTATTTT
once,-,TRBV10-3,TRBJ2-2,CAIQDSTGELFF,TGTGCCATCCAGGACAGCACCGGGGAGCTGTTTTTT
-,-,TRBV11-3,TRBJ2-2,CASSLTGVVSTGELFF,TGTGCCAGCAGCTTGACGGGGGTAGTGAGCACCGGGGAGCTGTTTTTT
-,TRBD1,TRBV7-9,TRBJ1-1,CASSLGRTGVYTEAFF,TGTGCCAGCAGCTTAGGACGGACAGGGGTTTACACTGAAGCTTTCTTT
-,TRBD2,TRBV29-1,TRBJ2-5,CSVPWVAGEETQYF,TGCAGCGTGCCCTGGGTTGCGGGGGAAGAGACCCAGTACTTC
-,-,TRBV5-4,TRBJ2-2,CASSFDVDLAMNTGELFF,TGTGCCAGCAGCTTCGACGTGGACCTCGCCATGAACACCGGGGAGCTGTTTTTT
-,-,TRBV4-3,TRBJ1-2,CASSQDRGLYYGYTF,TGCGCCAGCAGCCAAGATCGAGGGTTGTACTATGGCTACACCTTC
few,-,TRBV7-9,TRBJ2-7,CAVGEGALYEQYF,TGTGCCGTAGGGGAGGGGGCCTTATACGAGCAGTACTTC
few,-,TRBV7-9,TRBJ1-5,CASSFNPTGQPQHF,TGTGCCAGCAGCTTTAACCCCACCGGGCAGCCCCAGCATTTT
few,-,TRBV28,TRBJ1-5,CASSRGGNQPQHF,TGTGCCAGCAGCCGGGGGGGCAATCAGCCCCAGCATTTT
-,TRBD1,TRBV18,TRBJ1-2,CASSAGTGNYGYTF,TGTGCCAGCTCAGCCGGGACAGGGAACTATGGCTACACCTTC
-,TRBD2,TRBV2,TRBJ2-3,CATRAGTSGRDTQYF,TGTGCCACCCGCGCCGGGACTAGCGGGAGGGATACGCAGTATTTT
-,TRBD2,TRBV7-2,TRBJ2-3,CASRTGPGGDTQYF,TGTGCCAGCCGAACAGGGCCGGGAGGGGATACGCAGTATTTT
-,-,TRBV28,TRBJ2-3,CASSLSRGPSTDTQYF,TGTGCCAGCAGTTTATCGCGGGGACCTAGCACAGATACGCAGTATTTT
-,TRBD2,TRBV9,TRBJ2-7,CASSPQTSAYEQYF,TGTGCCAGCAGCCCCCAGACTAGCGCCTACGAGCAGTACTTC
-,-,TRBV4-1,TRBJ1-5,CASSQEGGQPQHF,TGCGCCAGCAGCCAAGAAGGGGGTCAGCCCCAGCATTTT
-,TRBD2,TRBV18,TRBJ2-3,CASSPPGGSRTDTQYF,TGTGCCAGCTCACCACCGGGGGGGTCTCGCACAGATACGCAGTATTTT
-,-,TRBV2,TRBJ2-5,CASKVGTQETQYF,TGTGCCAGCAAGGTCGGTACCCAAGAGACCCAGTACTTC
-,TRBD1,TRBV7-3,TRBJ1-1,CASSLARDSQAFF,TGTGCCAGCAGCTTAGCCCGGGACAGCCAAGCTTTCTTT
-,-,TRBV28,TRBJ2-7,CATSIRDPYEQYF,TGTGCCACCTCAATCCGGGACCCTTACGAGCAGTACTTC
-,TRBD1,TRBV5-1,TRBJ2-1,CASSQDREYEQFF,TGCGCCAGCTCACAGGACAGGGAATATGAGCAGTTCTTC
-,-,TRBV12-5,TRBJ2-2,CASGLNVRVLEMNGELFF,TGTGCTAGTGGTTTGAATGTAAGGGTACTGGAGATGAACGGGGAGCTGTTTTTT
-,-,TRBV5-5,TRBJ1-6,CASSLTGNSPLHF,TGTGCCAGCAGCTTAACAGGGAATTCACCCCTCCACTTT
once,-,TRBV5-1,TRBJ2-2,CASSQGTGGNTGELFF,TGCGCCAGCAGCCAGGGGACGGGGGGGAACACCGGGGAGCTGTTTTTT
-,TRBD1,TRBV27,TRBJ1-2,CASSLDRANYGYTF,TGTGCCAGCAGTTTAGACAGGGCGAACTATGGCTACACCTTC